A selection of T cell receptor beta chains follows, all from one sample in a study of molecular identifiers for immune sequencing clone quantification. TCRdb re-called the PCR reads with MiXCR, one entry per CDR3 protein. The table shows approximately 670,000 distinct CDR3 sequences, with around 20% occurring only once. The sequenced material came from naive CD8+ T cells from blood, with Jurkat cell RNA spiked in. The receptor source for this set is a human donor in good health. Some libraries in this study had Jurkat cell RNA spiked in. The CDR3 runs from the conserved cysteine through the conserved F or W. The D gene is left open where the match is weak. Expanded clones are given a class, and other clones once, few, many or no size at all.

-	TRBV3-1	TRBJ2-3	TRBD2	TGTGCCAGCCGGGGATTTAGCGGGGGGTTCGGTTACCGCACAGATGCGCAGTATTTT	CASRGFSGGFGYRTDAQYF
many	TRBV5-4	TRBJ2-2	-	TGTGCCAGCAGGTCCCAGGGTCCCGGGGAGCTGTTTTTT	CASRSQGPGELFF
few	TRBV5-5	TRBJ2-5	TRBD2	TGTGCCAGCAGCTTGCTTCGGGGGGAAGAGACCCAGTACTTC	CASSLLRGEETQYF
few	TRBV5-4	TRBJ2-7	TRBD2	TGTGCCAGCAGCTCGAGCCCCGGGACTAGCATCCCCATGAGCTACGAGCAGTACTTC	CASSSSPGTSIPMSYEQYF
many	TRBV12-3/TRBV12-4	TRBJ1-5	-	TGTGCCAGCAGTTTAATGGGGTGGGGTCAGCCCCAGCATTTT	CASSLMGWGQPQHF
few	TRBV12-3/TRBV12-4	TRBJ2-7	-	TGTGCCAGCAGTTTGGCGGTTTTGGACGTCCACGAGCAGTACTTC	CASSLAVLDVHEQYF
many	TRBV20-1	TRBJ2-7	TRBD2	TGCAGTGCAGGTCTGGGACTAGCGGCCCCCTACGAGCAGTACTTC	CSAGLGLAAPYEQYF
-	TRBV11-2	TRBJ2-1	-	TGTGCCAGCAGCTTAGAAGGGGACTTCGATGAGCAGTTCTTC	CASSLEGDFDEQFF
-	TRBV27	TRBJ2-4	-	TGTGCCAGCAGTTCCCAGGGTGGGTTTTTTAGCATTCAGTACTTC	CASSSQGGFFSIQYF
many	TRBV7-3	TRBJ2-2	-	TGTGCCAGCAGCCATCTCCTAGGCACCGGGGAGCTGTTTTTT	CASSHLLGTGELFF
many	TRBV4-3	TRBJ2-7	-	TGCGCCAGCAGCCAAGGTCCGCGCTCCTACGAGCAGTACTTC	CASSQGPRSYEQYF
few	TRBV4-1	TRBJ2-7	-	TGCGCCAGCAGCCAAGATCATCCCGCGCGGACATATTCCTACGAGCAGTACTTC	CASSQDHPARTYSYEQYF
many	TRBV27	TRBJ1-1	-	TGTGCCAGCAGATCGTACCCTACAGGGTACACTGAAGCTTTCTTT	CASRSYPTGYTEAFF
many	TRBV7-9	TRBJ2-3	TRBD2	TGTGCCAGCAGCTTAGAGGCTAGCGGGAACACAGATACGCAGTATTTT	CASSLEASGNTDTQYF
many	TRBV4-2	TRBJ1-4	-	TGTGCCAGCAGCCAAGATGGCGGGGGAGGGGAAAAACTGTTTTTT	CASSQDGGGGEKLFF
-	TRBV3-1	TRBJ2-7	-	TGTGCCAGCAGCCAGTCTCCTGGACAGAGCTCCTACGAGCAGTACTTC	CASSQSPGQSSYEQYF
many	TRBV14	TRBJ2-3	-	TGTGCCAGCAGCCAAGATCGGGCCTACACAGATACGCAGTATTTT	CASSQDRAYTDTQYF
many	TRBV12-3/TRBV12-4	TRBJ2-3	-	TGTGCCAGCAGTTTCTCCCAGAGGGGGGCAGATACGCAGTATTTT	CASSFSQRGADTQYF
many	TRBV29-1	TRBJ2-1	-	TGCAGCGTTCGTGTTGATGAGCAGTTCTTC	CSVRVDEQFF
many	TRBV24-1	TRBJ2-7	-	TGTGCCACCAGTGAAGGGCCCTACGAGCAGTACTTC	CATSEGPYEQYF
few	TRBV3-1	TRBJ2-7	TRBD2	TGTGCCAGCAGCCCAGCTAGCGGGGGGGGCGAGCAGTACTTC	CASSPASGGGEQYF
many	TRBV20-1	TRBJ2-7	-	TGCAGTGCTAGAGGGACGGAGACCTACGAGCAGTACTTC	CSARGTETYEQYF
few	TRBV11-3	TRBJ2-2	TRBD2	TGTGCCAGCAGCCCCCGACTAGCTCCCGGGGAGCTGTTTTTT	CASSPRLAPGELFF
many	TRBV20-1	TRBJ1-1	TRBD1	TGCAGTGCTAGGCCCATCCTCCAGGACAGGGAGAGGACTGAAGCTTTCTTT	CSARPILQDRERTEAFF
few	TRBV11-2	TRBJ2-5	TRBD1	TGTGCCAGCAGCTCTCGATTCGACGACAGGGGGGGGGTGGAGACCCAGTACTTC	CASSSRFDDRGGVETQYF
-	TRBV5-1	TRBJ2-3	TRBD1	TGCGCCAGCAGTTGTGACAGGGTTCCAGATACGCAGTATTTT	CASSCDRVPDTQYF
few	TRBV5-6	TRBJ2-7	TRBD2	TGTGCCAGCAGCTTGGTTTGGACTAGCGGGAGGTACGAGCAGTACTTC	CASSLVWTSGRYEQYF
many	TRBV5-4	TRBJ2-2	-	TGTGCCAGCAGCCCTCTACAGGGTCCGAACACCGGGGAGCTGTTTTTT	CASSPLQGPNTGELFF
many	TRBV27	TRBJ2-7	TRBD1	TGTGCCAGCAGTTTCGGGACAGGGTACCACGAGCAGTACTTC	CASSFGTGYHEQYF
-	TRBV27	TRBJ1-5	TRBD1	TGTGCCAGCAGTTCCGGACAGGGGGCGAATCAGCCCCAGCATTTT	CASSSGQGANQPQHF
-	TRBV27	TRBJ2-7	-	TGTGCCAGCACTTCCGGGACAAGCGACGAGCAGTACTTC	CASTSGTSDEQYF
-	TRBV6-1	TRBJ2-7	-	TGTGCCAGCACCGGAATACAGGGAACAGACTACGAGCAGTACTTC	CASTGIQGTDYEQYF
few	TRBV30	TRBJ2-7	-	TGTGCCTGGCTAAGTCTCGGCGAGCAGTACTTC	CAWLSLGEQYF
many	TRBV2	TRBJ2-3	-	TGTGCCAGCAGTGCAGTAGTCAGGGGCACAGATACGCAGTATTTT	CASSAVVRGTDTQYF
many	TRBV19	TRBJ2-7	-	TGTGCCAGTAGTATCGGGACACCTGCCTACGAGCAGTACTTC	CASSIGTPAYEQYF
-	TRBV11-2	TRBJ1-1	-	TGTGCCAGCAGCTTAGGACGGGTGGGCTTGGACACTGAAGCTTTCTTT	CASSLGRVGLDTEAFF
many	TRBV13	TRBJ1-1	TRBD1	TGTGCCAGCAGCCCTTTCGGACAGGGGGTAGAGGATGCTTTCTTT	CASSPFGQGVEDAFF
once	TRBV27	TRBJ2-7	-	TGTGCCAGCAGTTCGACAGGTCAGCCCTACGAGCAGTACTTC	CASSSTGQPYEQYF
many	TRBV4-2	TRBJ2-7	TRBD2	TGTGCCAGCAGCCCGGGGAGGGGTGAATACGAGCAGTACTTC	CASSPGRGEYEQYF
many	TRBV28	TRBJ2-7	-	TGTGCCAGCATCTCGCCGGGGGTCCCCTACGAGCAGTACTTC	CASISPGVPYEQYF
many	TRBV14	TRBJ1-1	-	TGTGCCAGCAGCCAAGGGAAGGCTTTCTTT	CASSQGKAFF
-	TRBV7-2	TRBJ2-1	TRBD1	TGTGCCAGCAGCTTCAGGACAGGGGGCTACAATGAGCAGTTCTTC	CASSFRTGGYNEQFF
many	TRBV29-1	TRBJ2-7	-	TGCAGCGTTTCGGTCTATACCTACGAGCAGTACTTC	CSVSVYTYEQYF
few	TRBV7-8	TRBJ2-1	-	TGTGCCAGCAGCTTAGTTAGCAGGGGCTCCTACAATGAGCAGTTCTTC	CASSLVSRGSYNEQFF
many	TRBV6-5	TRBJ2-3	-	TGTGCCAGCAGTCCGGGCCGACTAGGTAGCACAGATACGCAGTATTTT	CASSPGRLGSTDTQYF
-	TRBV12-3/TRBV12-4	TRBJ1-5	-	TGTGCCAGTACAGGAAATAGCAATCAGCCCCAGCATTTT	CASTGNSNQPQHF
many	TRBV27	TRBJ1-1	-	TGTGCCAGCAGTTTATCCCCCACATATCCCGACACTGAAGCTTTCTTT	CASSLSPTYPDTEAFF
few	TRBV4-1	TRBJ2-1	TRBD2	TGCGCCAGCAGCCAAGAGCGGGGGGGCTCCTACAATGAGCAGTTCTTC	CASSQERGGSYNEQFF